This TCR beta chain stems from a study of shared T cell receptors in the human thymus. Clones were read by immunoSEQ multiplex PCR, and TCRdb kept only the in-frame ones, dropping some. Among around 68,000 clones listed, around 96% were seen once. This TCR came from a human donor. Sequencing input: thymocytes.

The chain's CDR3 is CASSSRANQYEQYF. The CDR3 DNA reads TGTGCCAGCAGCTCCCGAGCCAACCAATACGAGCAGTACTTC. V usage is TRBV7-6 and J usage is TRBJ2-7; no clear D. V lost 4 bases, J lost 4 bases, and 14 bases lay in between. The CDR3 covers 14 residues. Germline assignment: CDR1 SGHVS and CDR2 FNYEAQ. Variable domain in full (rest from reference TRBV7-6 and TRBJ2-7): GAGVSQSPRYKVTKRGQDVALRCDPISGHVSLYWYRQALGQGPEFLTYFNYEAQQDKSGLPNDRFSAERPEGSISTLTIQRTEQRDSAMYRCASSSRANQYEQYFGPGTRLTVT.